This T cell receptor (beta chain) was captured in a study of blood T cell repertoires in COVID-19. The overall study: T cells, B-cell-depleted T cells, or PBMCs provided the cDNA or gDNA that served as material.

The length of the CDR3 is 13 residues. With 8 bases clipped from V and 2 bases from J, the junction kept 6 bases outside the gene matches. Germline assignment: CDR1 MDHEN and CDR2 SYDVKM. Sequencing was performed with immunoSEQ multiplex PCR; in TCRdb, only in-frame clones are kept and a portion is missing. This sample carries about 36,000 clones, 75% to 95% of them seen once, and the ten largest clones take more than 4%. The rearrangement links TRBV28 to TRBJ2-7; 7 positions match TRBD2. Sequenced input: peripheral blood. This TCR was sampled from a human donor in a cohort sampled during active COVID-19. The CDR3 bases are TGTGCCAGCTCAAGCGGGGCCCCCTACGAGCAGTACTTC. Protein product: CASSSGAPYEQYF. Drawing the rest from reference TRBV28 and TRBJ2-7, the complete variable domain is DVKVTQSSRYLVKRTGEKVFLECVQDMDHENMFWYRQDPGLGLRLIYFSYDVKMKEKGDIPEGYSVSREKKERFSLILESASTNQTSMYLCASSSGAPYEQYFGPGTRLTVT.